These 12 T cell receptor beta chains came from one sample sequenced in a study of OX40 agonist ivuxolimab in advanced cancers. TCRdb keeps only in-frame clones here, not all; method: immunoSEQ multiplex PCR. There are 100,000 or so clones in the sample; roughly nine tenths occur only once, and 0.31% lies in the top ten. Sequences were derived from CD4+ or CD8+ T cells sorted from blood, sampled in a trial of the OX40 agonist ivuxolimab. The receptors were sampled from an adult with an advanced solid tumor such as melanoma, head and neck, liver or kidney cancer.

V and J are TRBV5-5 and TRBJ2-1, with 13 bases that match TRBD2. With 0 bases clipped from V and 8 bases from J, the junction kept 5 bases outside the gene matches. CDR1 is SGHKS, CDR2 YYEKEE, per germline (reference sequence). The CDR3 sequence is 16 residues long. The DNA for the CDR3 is TGTGCCAGCAGCTTGGATGTTGGACTAGCGGGAGATGAGCAGTTCTTC. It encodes CASSLDVGLAGDEQFF.

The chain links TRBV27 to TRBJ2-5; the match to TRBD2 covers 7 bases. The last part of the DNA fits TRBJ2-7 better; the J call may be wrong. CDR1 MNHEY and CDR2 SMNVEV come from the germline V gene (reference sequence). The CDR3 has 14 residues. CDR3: CASSSSSGPYEQYF. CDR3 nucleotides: TGTGCCAGCAGTTCGTCTAGCGGACCCTACGAGCAGTACTTC.

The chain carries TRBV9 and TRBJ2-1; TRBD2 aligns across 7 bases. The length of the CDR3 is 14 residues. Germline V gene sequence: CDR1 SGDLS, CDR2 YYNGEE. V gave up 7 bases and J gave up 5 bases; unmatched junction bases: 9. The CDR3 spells CASQTSFENNEQFF. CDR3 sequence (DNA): TGTGCCAGCCAGACTAGCTTCGAGAACAATGAGCAGTTCTTC.

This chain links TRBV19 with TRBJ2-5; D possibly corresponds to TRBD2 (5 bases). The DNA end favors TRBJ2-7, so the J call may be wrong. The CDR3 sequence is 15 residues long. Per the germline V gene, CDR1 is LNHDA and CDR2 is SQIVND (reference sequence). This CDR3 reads CASSIGSSFPYEQYF. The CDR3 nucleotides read TGTGCCAGTAGTATTGGGTCTAGCTTTCCCTACGAGCAGTACTTC.

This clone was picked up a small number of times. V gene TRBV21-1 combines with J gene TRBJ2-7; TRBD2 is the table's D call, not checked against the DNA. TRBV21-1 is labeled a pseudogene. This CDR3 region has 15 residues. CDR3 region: CASSEPGLAGNEQYF. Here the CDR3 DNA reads TGTGCCAGCAGCGAACCGGGACTAGCGGGTAACGAGCAGTACTTC.

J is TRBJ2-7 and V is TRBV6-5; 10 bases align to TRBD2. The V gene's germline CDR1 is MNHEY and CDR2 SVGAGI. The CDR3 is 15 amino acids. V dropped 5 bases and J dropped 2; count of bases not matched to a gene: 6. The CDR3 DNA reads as TGTGCCAGCAGTCCAGGACTAGCGGAGACCTACGAGCAGTACTTC. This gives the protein CASSPGLAETYEQYF.

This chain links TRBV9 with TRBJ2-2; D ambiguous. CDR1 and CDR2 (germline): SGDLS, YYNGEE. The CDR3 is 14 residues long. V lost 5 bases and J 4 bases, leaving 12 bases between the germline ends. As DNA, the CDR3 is TGTGCCAGCAGGTCGGCAGGCGGCACCGGGGAGCTGTTTTTT. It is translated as CASRSAGGTGELFF.

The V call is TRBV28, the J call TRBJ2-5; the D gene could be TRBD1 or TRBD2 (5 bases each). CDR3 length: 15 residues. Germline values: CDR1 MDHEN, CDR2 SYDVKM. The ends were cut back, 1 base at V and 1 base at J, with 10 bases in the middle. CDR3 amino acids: CASSLLVGTQETQYF. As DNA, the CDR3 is TGTGCCAGCAGTTTATTAGTGGGGACCCAAGAGACCCAGTACTTC. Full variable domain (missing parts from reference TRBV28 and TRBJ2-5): DVKVTQSSRYLVKRTGEKVFLECVQDMDHENMFWYRQDPGLGLRLIYFSYDVKMKEKGDIPEGYSVSREKKERFSLILESASTNQTSMYLCASSLLVGTQETQYFGPGTRLLVL.

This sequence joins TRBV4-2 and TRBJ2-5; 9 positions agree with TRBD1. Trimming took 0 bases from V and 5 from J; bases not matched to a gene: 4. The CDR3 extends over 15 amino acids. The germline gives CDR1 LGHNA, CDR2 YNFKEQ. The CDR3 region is CASSQDGTGWETQYF. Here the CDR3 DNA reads TGTGCCAGCAGCCAAGACGGGACAGGGTGGGAGACCCAGTACTTC.

Written as DNA, the CDR3 is TGCGCCAGCAGATTGACAGGGGAAGTCTCTGGCTACACCTTC. This codes for CASRLTGEVSGYTF. The rearrangement joins TRBV10-2 to TRBJ1-2, with TRBD1 identical over 8 bases. This CDR3 comprises 14 residues. The V gene end was trimmed by 6 bases and the J gene end by 7 bases; junction bases not matched to a gene: 10. CDR1 is WSHSY, CDR2 SAAADI, per germline.

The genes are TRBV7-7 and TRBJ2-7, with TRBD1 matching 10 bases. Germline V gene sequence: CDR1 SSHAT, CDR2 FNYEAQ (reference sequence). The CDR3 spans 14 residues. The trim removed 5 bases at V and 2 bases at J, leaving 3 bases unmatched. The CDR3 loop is CASSPGTGAYEQYF. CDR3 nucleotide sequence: TGTGCCAGCAGCCCCGGGACAGGGGCCTACGAGCAGTACTTC.

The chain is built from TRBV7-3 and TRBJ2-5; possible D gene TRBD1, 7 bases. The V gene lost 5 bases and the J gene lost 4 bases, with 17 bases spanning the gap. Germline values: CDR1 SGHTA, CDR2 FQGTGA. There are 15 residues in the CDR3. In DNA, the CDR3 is TGTGCCAGCAGCCAAAGTGGGAGGACAGGAGAGACCCAGTACTTC. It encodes CASSQSGRTGETQYF.